A single sample is the source of the 16 T cell receptor beta chains below, sequenced in a study of cytomegalovirus exposure and HLA in healthy donors (dated by TCRdb to about 2017). The method behind the library was the immunoSEQ multiplex PCR assay. The multiplex PCR relied on a mix of 60 forward primers for TCR Vbeta segments and 13 reverse primers for TCR Jbeta segments. This immuneACCESS table, as held by TCRdb, lists in-frame sequences with V and J called but not all clones. Of the missing ones, under half trace to an unresolved V gene in checked studies; the others have no known cause. The sample records over 140,000 clones, 82% of which are singletons. The ten biggest clones cover roughly 1.4% of the sample. The sample was PBMCs. These receptors originate from a man aged 25-45 years in good health and CMV-seropositive.

This chain connects TRBV2 to TRBJ2-1; D is possibly TRBD2 (5 bases). Trimming pared 4 bases from V and 7 bases from J, leaving 14 bases between. Germline V gene data show CDR1 as SNHLY and CDR2 as FYNNEI. CDR3 length: 14 amino acids. The CDR3: CASSGETLGNEQFF. In DNA, the CDR3 is TGTGCCAGCAGTGGGGAGACCCTGGGAAATGAGCAGTTCTTC.

The chain carries TRBV18 and TRBJ1-3; maybe TRBD1 (6 bases). CDR1 KGHSH and CDR2 LQKENI come from the germline V gene. Between the trimmed V and J ends, which lost 6 bases and 2 bases, there was a span of 17 bases. CDR3 length equals 16 residues. The DNA of the CDR3 is TGTGCCAGCTCCCTCAAGTCCCAGGGGCCTGGAAACACCATATATTTT. This encodes CASSLKSQGPGNTIYF.

The V call is TRBV28, the J call TRBJ2-7; 7 nucleotides align to TRBD1. V lost 6 bases, J lost 3 bases, and 14 bases stayed unmatched. The CDR3 has 16 residues. The germline V gene encodes CDR1 MDHEN and CDR2 SYDVKM. DNA of the CDR3: TGTGCCAGCAGAACCACCCCATCGACAGGGAGCTACGAGCAGTACTTC. Amino acids: CASRTTPSTGSYEQYF. The entire variable domain, with the rest obtained from reference TRBV28 and TRBJ2-7, is as follows: DVKVTQSSRYLVKRTGEKVFLECVQDMDHENMFWYRQDPGLGLRLIYFSYDVKMKEKGDIPEGYSVSREKKERFSLILESASTNQTSMYLCASRTTPSTGSYEQYFGPGTRLTVT.

The rearrangement links TRBV27 to TRBJ1-1; D possibly corresponds to TRBD1 (5 bases). Trimming took off 5 bases at V and 0 bases at J, with 10 bases between the two ends. The V gene's germline CDR1 is MNHEY and CDR2 SMNVEV (reference sequence). This CDR3 region has 14 residues. CDR3 nucleotides: TGTGCCAGCAGTGAGACAGCCCTGAACACTGAAGCTTTCTTT. The encoded protein is CASSETALNTEAFF.

In this sample, this clone turned up once. The chain carries TRBV2 and TRBJ2-7; TRBD1 aligns across 8 bases. The CDR3 length is 13 residues. Germline CDR1 reads SNHLY; CDR2 reads FYNNEI. V shed 11 bases and J 4 bases; nucleotides not matched to a gene: 10. In DNA, the CDR3 is TGTGCCGGGGCCGGACAGGGTGGGTACGAGCAGTACTTC. Its translation is CAGAGQGGYEQYF. The full variable domain, completed using reference TRBV2 and TRBJ2-7, is EPEVTQTPSHQVTQMGQEVILRCVPISNHLYFYWYRQILGQKVEFLVSFYNNEISEKSEIFDDQFSVERPDGSNFTLKIRSTKLEDSAMYFCAGAGQGGYEQYFGPGTRLTVT.

The chain couples TRBV9 to TRBJ1-3; D might be TRBD1 (6 bases). Trimming took 4 bases from V and 2 from J, leaving 19 bases between them. Germline V gene lookup returns CDR1 SGDLS and CDR2 YYNGEE. The CDR3 sequence is 17 residues long. The CDR3 DNA reads as TGTGCCAGCAGCCCAGAGGGGGTCGGTTACACTGGAAACACCATATATTTT. As protein: CASSPEGVGYTGNTIYF.

This chain links TRBV28 with TRBJ2-1; 11 positions match TRBD2. The CDR3 runs 18 residues. The germline CDR1 and CDR2 sequences are MDHEN and SYDVKM. Trimming removed 8 bases from V and 3 bases from J; junction bases left unmatched: 15. The CDR3 sequence: CASLPNLAGGRNYNEQFF. CDR3 coding DNA: TGTGCCAGCCTGCCCAATCTAGCGGGGGGACGAAACTACAATGAGCAGTTCTTC.

V and J are TRBV19 and TRBJ2-1, with 11 bases lining up with TRBD2. Germline lookup yields CDR1 LNHDA and CDR2 SQIVND (reference sequence). The CDR3 is 15 amino acids. V shed 5 bases, J shed 3 bases, and the junction held 3 bases outside the gene matches. The CDR3 nucleotides read TGTGCCAGTAGTCTAGCGGGGGGCGACTACAATGAGCAGTTCTTC. This codes for CASSLAGGDYNEQFF.

The chain links TRBV14 to TRBJ1-4; 7 positions agree with TRBD1. The CDR3 totals 15 residues. V trimming: 4 bases; J trimming: 6 bases; junction bases outside the gene matches: 8. In germline, CDR1 is SGHDN, CDR2 FVKESK. The CDR3 nucleotides read TGTGCCAGCAGCCGCCGTCCAGGGGGAGATGAAAAACTGTTTTTT. Translation gives CASSRRPGGDEKLFF.

The chain couples TRBV4-2 to TRBJ2-5; 9 positions agree with TRBD2. Losses at the gene ends were 1 base for V and 4 bases for J; bases not matched to a gene: 10. Looked up from germline, CDR1 is LGHNA and CDR2 is YNFKEQ. This CDR3 is 17 amino acids long. This chain's CDR3 is CASSQAASGIIGETQYF. CDR3 nucleotides: TGTGCCAGCAGCCAAGCTGCTAGCGGGATTATTGGAGAGACCCAGTACTTC.

The V gene is TRBV7-2, the J gene TRBJ2-3; 11 bases fit TRBD2. CDR3 length: 16 residues. With 5 bases clipped from V and 3 bases from J, the junction kept 7 bases outside the gene matches. Germline assignment: CDR1 SGHTA and CDR2 FQGNSA. For the CDR3, the DNA is TGTGCCAGCAGCCCACTAGCGGGAGTGGGTACAGATACGCAGTATTTT. Translated, it gives CASSPLAGVGTDTQYF.

The chain is built from TRBV27 and TRBJ1-4; a possible D gene is TRBD1 (5 bases). Germline assignment: CDR1 MNHEY and CDR2 SMNVEV (reference sequence). V lost 11 bases, J lost 4 bases, and 14 bases lay in between. The CDR3 contains 13 residues. The CDR3 DNA is TGTGCCCCTGGAGGGGAGGGTAATGAAAAACTGTTTTTT. Its protein product is CAPGGEGNEKLFF.

The gene calls are TRBV5-5 and TRBJ2-1; TRBD1 agrees at 7 bases. From germline, CDR1 is SGHKS and CDR2 YYEKEE (reference sequence). CDR3 length: 15 residues. The trim removed 3 bases at V and 5 bases at J, leaving 8 bases unmatched. The CDR3 protein is CASSSWAQGDNEQFF. The CDR3 DNA reads as TGTGCCAGCAGCTCATGGGCCCAGGGGGACAATGAGCAGTTCTTC. The whole variable domain, filled in from reference TRBV5-5 and TRBJ2-1, reads DAGVTQSPTHLIKTRGQQVTLRCSPISGHKSVSWYQQVLGQGPQFIFQYYEKEERGRGNFPDRFSARQFPNYSSELNVNALLLGDSALYLCASSSWAQGDNEQFFGPGTRLTVL.

The chain employs TRBV13 and TRBJ2-1; D might be TRBD2 (6 bases). The ends were cut back, 5 bases at V and 0 bases at J, with 20 bases in the middle. The CDR3 runs to 18 residues. Germline V CDR1 and CDR2: PRHDT, FYEKMQ (reference sequence). The CDR3 reads CASSPDFPGVTSYNEQFF. The CDR3 nucleotides are TGTGCCAGCAGCCCAGACTTCCCGGGGGTAACCTCCTACAATGAGCAGTTCTTC.

CDR3 sequence (DNA): TGCGCCAGCAGCTTGGTGGGACAGGGGGCCGCTTTCTTT. This codes for CASSLVGQGAAFF. The V and J genes are TRBV5-1 and TRBJ1-1, with 12 bases aligning to TRBD1. The junction had 2 bases not matched to a gene; V was cut back by 0 bases and J by 11 bases. The CDR3 loop spans 13 amino acids. The V gene's germline CDR1 is SGHRS and CDR2 YFSETQ.

V is TRBV14 and J is TRBJ1-2; a weak D match, TRBD1 (6 bases). V was pared by 0 bases and J by 6 bases, with 17 bases between. CDR1 and CDR2 from the germline V gene are SGHDN and FVKESK. This CDR3 has 16 residues. The CDR3 coding sequence is TGTGCCAGCAGCCAAGATCCAGAGGGCAGGGGAGATGGCTACACCTTC. Its translation is CASSQDPEGRGDGYTF.